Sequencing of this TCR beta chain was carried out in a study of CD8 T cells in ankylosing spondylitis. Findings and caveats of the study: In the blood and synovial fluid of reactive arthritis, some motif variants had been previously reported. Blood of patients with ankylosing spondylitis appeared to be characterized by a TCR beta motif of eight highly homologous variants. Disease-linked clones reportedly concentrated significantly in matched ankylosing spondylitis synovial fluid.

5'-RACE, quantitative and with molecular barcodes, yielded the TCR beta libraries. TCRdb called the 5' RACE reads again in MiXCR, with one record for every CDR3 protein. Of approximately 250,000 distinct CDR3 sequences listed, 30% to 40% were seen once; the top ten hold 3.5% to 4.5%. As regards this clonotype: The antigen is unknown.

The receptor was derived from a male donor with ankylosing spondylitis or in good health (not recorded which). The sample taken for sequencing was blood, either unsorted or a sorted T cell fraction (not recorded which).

The CDR3 region is CASSLGPPNTGELFF. The CDR3, as DNA: TGTGCCAGCTCGCTGGGGCCACCGAACACCGGGGAGCTGTTTTTT. The chain links TRBV18 to TRBJ2-2; D may be TRBD1 (5 bases). Deletions cut 6 bases from V and 0 bases from J, with 11 bases between. CDR1 and CDR2 (germline): KGHSH, LQKENI. This CDR3 has 15 amino acids.